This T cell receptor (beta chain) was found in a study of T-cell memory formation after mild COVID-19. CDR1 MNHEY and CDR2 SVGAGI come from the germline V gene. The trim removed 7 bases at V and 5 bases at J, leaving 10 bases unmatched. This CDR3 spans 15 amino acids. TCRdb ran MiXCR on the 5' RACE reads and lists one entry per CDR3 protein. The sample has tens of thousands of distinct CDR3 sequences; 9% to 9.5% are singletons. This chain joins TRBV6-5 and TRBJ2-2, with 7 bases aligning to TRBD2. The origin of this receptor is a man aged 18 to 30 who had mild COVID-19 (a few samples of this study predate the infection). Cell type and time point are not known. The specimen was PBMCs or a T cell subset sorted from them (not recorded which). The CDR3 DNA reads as TGTGCCAGCAAGGAGCGGGGCGCGGGGACCGGGGAGCTGTTTTTT. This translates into CASKERGAGTGELFF.